Listed here is a single TCR beta chain. The sample originates from a study of technical replicates of blood from several donors. The CDR3 is 17 residues long. J lost 0 bases, V lost 3 bases, and 5 bases had no gene match. CDR1 MNHNS and CDR2 SASEGT come from the germline V gene. The table came from immunoSEQ multiplex PCR; TCRdb's copy has only in-frame clones and leaves some out. The sample records tens of thousands of clones, around 94% being singletons. Sequences were obtained from T cells isolated from PBMCs. The clonotype comes from a human donor in good health. The chain links TRBV6-1 to TRBJ2-6; 7 bases align to TRBD1. The CDR3 nucleotides are TGTGCCAGCAGTGAGAGGGGGCCCTACTCTGGGGCCAACGTCCTGACTTTC. It yields the protein CASSERGPYSGANVLTF.